One and the same sample provided the 19 T cell receptor beta chains below, sequenced in a study of blood T cell repertoires in COVID-19. Assay used: immunoSEQ multiplex PCR; TCRdb lists only in-frame clones, some missing. The table shows around 100,000 clones, with less than 85% occurring only once. The specimen was peripheral blood. All receptors come from an older man with active or convalescent COVID-19.

V is TRBV7-2 and J is TRBJ2-5, with 12 bases lining up with TRBD2. The CDR3 runs to 18 residues. Germline V CDR1 and CDR2: SGHTA, FQGNSA. V was pared by 5 bases and J by 2 bases, with 12 bases of the junction left unmatched. The CDR3 region is CASSPYLAGGPHQETQYF. The CDR3 DNA is TGTGCCAGCAGCCCCTATCTAGCGGGGGGGCCACATCAAGAGACCCAGTACTTC. Combining the CDR3 with reference TRBV7-2 and TRBJ2-5 gives the whole variable domain GAGVSQSPSNKVTEKGKDVELRCDPISGHTALYWYRQSLGQGLEFLIYFQGNSAPDKSGLPSDRFSAERTGGSVSTLTIQRTQQEDSAVYLCASSPYLAGGPHQETQYFGPGTRLLVL.

The V and J genes are TRBV9 and TRBJ1-2; D possibly corresponds to TRBD1 (6 bases). V gave up 3 bases and J gave up 7 bases, with 19 bases separating them. CDR1 SGDLS and CDR2 YYNGEE come from the germline V gene. The length of the CDR3 is 15 residues. CDR3 in DNA: TGTGCCAGCAGCGCCCAGACAGGCGAATGGGGTGGCTACACCTTC. Translation: CASSAQTGEWGGYTF.

The V and J genes are TRBV7-9 and TRBJ2-3, with 10 bases lining up with TRBD2. Germline lookup yields CDR1 SEHNR and CDR2 FQNEAQ (reference sequence). The CDR3 runs 16 residues. With 1 base clipped from V and 4 bases from J, the junction kept 5 bases outside the gene matches. This chain's CDR3 is CASSLGLAGGADTQYF. CDR3 bases: TGTGCCAGCAGCTTAGGACTAGCGGGCGGGGCAGATACGCAGTATTTT.

A few counts support this clone. This chain joins TRBV30 and TRBJ2-5, with D tentatively TRBD1 (5 bases). The CDR3 is 14 residues long. Germline CDR1 is GTSNPN and CDR2 is SVGIG (reference sequence). V was clipped by 1 base and J by 0 bases, with 9 bases between them. CDR3 sequence (DNA): TGTGCCTGGAGTGAGGACACATACCAAGAGACCCAGTACTTC. Its protein product is CAWSEDTYQETQYF.

The V call is TRBV5-4, the J call TRBJ2-5, with D perhaps TRBD2 (6 bases). The V gene lost 4 bases and the J gene lost 1 base, with 14 bases spanning the gap. This CDR3 is 15 amino acids long. Germline CDR1 SGHNT, CDR2 YYREEE (reference sequence). The CDR3 nucleotides read TGTGCCAGCAGCCCCCCTGCGGGGCCCCAAGAGACCCAGTACTTC. It encodes CASSPPAGPQETQYF.

This clone has more than one count but fewer than ten. The chain couples TRBV18 to TRBJ1-2, with 8 bases aligning to TRBD1. CDR3 length equals 15 residues. The V gene end was trimmed by 2 bases and the J gene end by 6 bases; junction bases not matched to a gene: 8. Germline V CDR1 and CDR2: KGHSH, LQKENI. CDR3 DNA: TGTGCCAGCTCACCATCTCCGGACAGGGCCGATGGCTACACCTTC. It translates to CASSPSPDRADGYTF.

The CDR3 DNA is TGTGCCAGCAGTCTCGACAGGGGCCGGCCTGGAAACACCATATATTTT. Amino acids: CASSLDRGRPGNTIYF. The chain has TRBV7-2 and TRBJ1-3; 8 bases line up with TRBD1. V lost 6 bases to trimming and J lost 2 bases; unmatched junction nucleotides: 9. Germline-derived CDR1 and CDR2 are SGHTA and FQGNSA. The CDR3 has 16 residues.

The CDR3 here is CASSLIARGQETQYF. CDR3 sequence (DNA): TGCGCCAGCAGCTTGATAGCCAGGGGGCAAGAGACCCAGTACTTC. V usage is TRBV5-1 and J usage is TRBJ2-5, with 7 bases matching TRBD1. The CDR3 totals 15 residues. Germline CDR1 is SGHRS and CDR2 is YFSETQ. Losses at the gene ends were 1 base for V and 2 bases for J; bases not matched to a gene: 5.

This chain links TRBV28 with TRBJ1-3, with TRBD1 identical over 10 bases. V shed 0 bases and J 0 bases; nucleotides not matched to a gene: 2. Germline V gene lookup returns CDR1 MDHEN and CDR2 SYDVKM. The CDR3 totals 17 residues. As DNA, the CDR3 is TGTGCCAGCAGTTTATGGGGGGACAGGGGCTCTGGAAACACCATATATTTT. Its protein is CASSLWGDRGSGNTIYF.

The chain employs TRBV11-2 and TRBJ2-3; 13 nucleotides match TRBD2. In germline, CDR1 is SGHAT, CDR2 FQNNGV. The CDR3 is made up of 19 amino acids. V shed 5 bases, J shed 2 bases, and the junction held 13 bases outside the gene matches. The CDR3 nucleotides read TGTGCCAGCAGCCGCCGAAGGGTGACTAGCGGGGGGCTCACAGATACGCAGTATTTT. Encoded protein: CASSRRRVTSGGLTDTQYF. Looking up the rest from reference TRBV11-2 and TRBJ2-3 gives the full variable domain: EAGVAQSPRYKIIEKRQSVAFWCNPISGHATLYWYQQILGQGPKLLIQFQNNGVVDDSQLPKDRFSAERLKGVDSTLKIQPAKLEDSAVYLCASSRRRVTSGGLTDTQYFGPGTRLTVL.

The CDR3 DNA reads TGTGCCAGCAGCTATTCAGGAACAGATACGCAGTATTTT. Amino acid sequence: CASSYSGTDTQYF. The rearrangement joins TRBV7-9 to TRBJ2-3; no clear D. Germline V gene sequence: CDR1 SEHNR, CDR2 FQNEAQ (reference sequence). V shed 4 bases and J shed 3 bases, with 8 bases lying between them. The CDR3 runs to 13 residues. Using reference TRBV7-9 and TRBJ2-3 for the parts outside the CDR3, the full variable domain is DTGVSQNPRHKITKRGQNVTFRCDPISEHNRLYWYRQTLGQGPEFLTYFQNEAQLEKSRLLSDRFSAERPKGSFSTLEIQRTEQGDSAMYLCASSYSGTDTQYFGPGTRLTVL.

This chain uses TRBV19 with TRBJ1-1; D is unclear. CDR3 length equals 17 residues. V lost 6 bases and J 0 bases, leaving 20 bases between the germline ends. Germline CDR1 LNHDA, CDR2 SQIVND (reference sequence). As DNA, the CDR3 is TGTGCCAGTAGGGGCCTGGAACTGGGTCCTATGAACACTGAAGCTTTCTTT. As protein: CASRGLELGPMNTEAFF.

V usage is TRBV25-1 and J usage is TRBJ2-7; 8 bases match TRBD2. CDR3 length: 16 amino acids. V trimming: 2 bases; J trimming: 5 bases; junction bases outside the gene matches: 11. Germline CDR1 MGHDK, CDR2 SYGVNS. As DNA, the CDR3 is TGTGCCAGCAGTGAAAGTTACGGGAGGGGGGTAGACGAGCAGTACTTC. It is translated as CASSESYGRGVDEQYF.

The CDR3 protein is CASSKGASSHTETQYF. DNA for the CDR3: TGTGCCAGCAGCAAAGGGGCTAGCTCCCACACGGAGACCCAGTACTTC. The rearrangement uses TRBV21-1 and TRBJ2-5; TRBD2, the D gene given by the table, was not confirmed from the DNA. TRBV21-1 represents a pseudogene. This CDR3 spans 16 amino acids.

J is TRBJ2-7 and V is TRBV28; 11 positions match TRBD2. After removal of 5 bases from V and 4 bases from J, the junction contained 4 bases not matched to a gene. The CDR3 has 14 residues. Germline lookup yields CDR1 MDHEN and CDR2 SYDVKM. This chain's CDR3 is CASSPGTSGYEQYF. CDR3 bases: TGTGCCAGCAGTCCCGGGACTAGCGGTTACGAGCAGTACTTC.

The chain recombines TRBV5-1 with TRBJ1-1; D gene uncertain. V lost 0 bases, J lost 1 base, and 10 bases lay in between. The V gene's germline CDR1 is SGHRS and CDR2 YFSETQ. This CDR3 region has 15 residues. The CDR3 is CASSLGGRKNTEAFF. CDR3 DNA: TGCGCCAGCAGCTTGGGCGGCAGAAAGAACACTGAAGCTTTCTTT.

The chain joins TRBV6-6 to TRBJ1-1; D is perhaps TRBD1 (5 bases). The CDR3 spans 11 residues. V was pared by 3 bases and J by 7 bases, with 6 bases between. From germline, CDR1 is MNHNY and CDR2 SVGAGI (reference sequence). For the CDR3, the DNA is TGTGCCAGCAGTTATAGGGGTGAAGCTTTCTTT. Translating gives CASSYRGEAFF.

The V gene is TRBV27, the J gene TRBJ1-5; 9 nucleotides line up with TRBD1. This CDR3 is 16 amino acids long. Germline CDR1 reads MNHEY; CDR2 reads SMNVEV (reference sequence). V dropped 5 bases and J dropped 1; count of bases not matched to a gene: 6. The CDR3: CASSTGTGRSNQPQHF. The CDR3 coding sequence is TGTGCCAGCAGTACCGGGACAGGGCGCAGCAATCAGCCCCAGCATTTT.

The chain couples TRBV14 to TRBJ1-2, with a tentative D call TRBD1 (6 bases). Germline values: CDR1 SGHDN, CDR2 FVKESK. This CDR3 is 14 amino acids long. The ends were cut back, 0 bases at V and 8 bases at J, with 13 bases in the middle. CDR3 protein: CASSQDLQGRGYTF. CDR3 in DNA: TGTGCCAGCAGCCAAGATCTCCAGGGGCGAGGCTACACCTTC. Filled out from reference TRBV14 and TRBJ1-2, the complete variable domain reads EAGVTQFPSHSVIEKGQTVTLRCDPISGHDNLYWYRRVMGKEIKFLLHFVKESKQDESGMPNNRFLAERTGGTYSTLKVQPAELEDSGVYFCASSQDLQGRGYTFGSGTRLTVV.